A single sample is the source of the 32 T cell receptor beta chains below, sequenced in a study of Ad26.COV2.S vaccination and SARS-CoV-2 variants (dated by TCRdb to 2020 to 2023). In the paper's terms, the treatment or condition label means: around 19 received Ad26.COV2.S at low or high dose, single or two shots; about five received placebo; per-sample allocation not given. For vaccine and placebo recipients, repertoires were sequenced using samples collected on day 63 after the first injection. Libraries came from the immunoSEQ multiplex PCR assay. Not all clones reach the TCRdb copy of this immuneACCESS table, which keeps in-frame sequences only. Checked studies attribute under half of the gap to unresolved V genes and leave the rest unexplained. The table for this sample lists 350,000 to 500,000 clones; approximately 88% of them were counted only once. In total, the top ten clones hold 3.6% of the sample.

Source: peripheral blood, taken in a trial of Ad26.COV2.S vaccine versus placebo. The receptors were sampled from a person between 18 and 60 years old who received the Ad26.COV2.S COVID-19 vaccine or a placebo.

J is TRBJ1-2 and V is TRBV7-9; D is perhaps TRBD1 (5 bases). Germline-derived CDR1 and CDR2 are SEHNR and FQNEAQ (reference sequence). The CDR3 sequence is 14 residues long. Deletions cut 3 bases from V and 6 bases from J, with 14 bases between. The CDR3 bases are TGTGCCAGCAGCTTTAGCAGGGCAGCGGATGGCTACACCTTC. Translated, it gives CASSFSRAADGYTF.

The chain recombines TRBV11-2 with TRBJ2-7; maybe TRBD1 (6 bases). V was trimmed by 1 base and J by 7 bases, leaving 14 bases between them. Germline loops: CDR1 SGHAT, CDR2 FQNNGV. The CDR3 extends over 14 amino acids. The CDR3 loop reads CASSLGQGTGEQYF. The CDR3 nucleotides are TGTGCCAGCAGCTTAGGGCAGGGGACGGGGGAGCAGTACTTC.

The chain joins TRBV13 to TRBJ1-2, with D maybe TRBD1 (5 bases). The CDR3 is 14 amino acids. Trimming removed 7 bases at V and 2 bases at J, with 14 bases between. Germline V CDR1 and CDR2: PRHDT, FYEKMQ (reference sequence). CDR3 in amino acids: CASTPPRGNYGYTF. As DNA, the CDR3 is TGTGCCAGCACCCCCCCCCGGGGCAACTATGGCTACACCTTC.

This chain joins TRBV15 and TRBJ2-4; D gene ambiguous. V was clipped by 0 bases and J by 7 bases, with 10 bases between them. Germline CDR1 LNHNV, CDR2 YYDKDF (reference sequence). CDR3 length: 14 amino acids. CDR3 sequence: CATSRDPDWNIQYF. CDR3 coding DNA: TGTGCCACCAGCAGAGATCCGGATTGGAACATTCAGTACTTC.

The rearrangement uses TRBV10-3 and TRBJ1-1; maybe TRBD1 (5 bases). The CDR3 has 14 residues. Germline V gives CDR1 ENHRY, CDR2 SYGVKD. V was shortened by 5 bases and J by 0 bases, with 10 bases between the two germline ends. The CDR3 here is CAISSGNLNTEAFF. CDR3 bases: TGTGCCATCAGTTCAGGGAATCTGAACACTGAAGCTTTCTTT.

The gene calls are TRBV29-1 and TRBJ1-2, with 8 nucleotides matching TRBD1. Germline assignment: CDR1 SQVTM and CDR2 ANQGSEA. This CDR3 has 14 amino acids. The trim removed 7 bases at V and 0 bases at J, leaving 7 bases unmatched. CDR3 amino acids: CSATKGQANYGYTF. The CDR3 DNA follows: TGCAGCGCAACAAAGGGACAGGCTAACTATGGCTACACCTTC.

The CDR3 bases are TGTGCCTGGAACAGGGGTGGATACGAGCAGTACTTC. Translation: CAWNRGGYEQYF. The chain uses TRBV30 and TRBJ2-7, with TRBD1 matching over 7 bases. The CDR3 is 12 amino acids. Germline V CDR1 and CDR2: GTSNPN, SVGIG (reference sequence). The junction had 4 bases not matched to a gene; V was cut back by 4 bases and J by 4 bases.

J is TRBJ1-2 and V is TRBV3-1 (or the pseudogene TRBV3-2); D is possibly TRBD1 (5 bases). CDR1 is LGHDT and CDR2 is YNNKEL in the germline V gene (reference sequence). V was trimmed by 4 bases and J by 7 bases, leaving 13 bases between them. The CDR3 is made up of 13 amino acids. The CDR3 is CASSPTGAFGYTF. In DNA, the CDR3 is TGTGCCAGCAGCCCGACCGGGGCCTTTGGCTACACCTTC.

In its sample, this clone was seen a few times. V and J are TRBV27 and TRBJ2-1, with D unresolved. Trimming took 4 bases from V and 8 from J, leaving 9 bases between them. The CDR3 spans 12 residues. The germline CDR1 and CDR2 sequences are MNHEY and SMNVEV (reference sequence). CDR3 in amino acids: CASSWLGDEQFF. In DNA form, the CDR3 reads TGTGCCAGCAGTTGGTTGGGCGATGAGCAGTTCTTC.

This clone was picked up one time. The V call is TRBV27, the J call TRBJ2-7, with 7 nucleotides matching TRBD1. The CDR3 is made up of 14 amino acids. The germline V gene encodes CDR1 MNHEY and CDR2 SMNVEV (reference sequence). V gave up 7 bases and J gave up 2 bases; unmatched junction bases: 8. DNA of the CDR3: TGTGCCAGCAACCGAGGGCAGGGGGCCTACGAGCAGTACTTC. It codes for CASNRGQGAYEQYF.

The chain combines TRBV19 with TRBJ2-7; D may match TRBD1 or TRBD2 (5 bases each). Trimming removed 8 bases at V and 0 bases at J, with 14 bases between. Germline V CDR1 and CDR2: LNHDA, SQIVND (reference sequence). The CDR3 contains 14 residues. CDR3 nucleotide sequence: TGTGCCAGTTCCTGGGACGGAAGCTCCTACGAGCAGTACTTC. This gives the protein CASSWDGSSYEQYF.

The genes are TRBV5-4 and TRBJ2-3, with 9 bases fitting TRBD1. This CDR3 has 16 amino acids. With 0 bases clipped from V and 2 bases from J, the junction kept 4 bases outside the gene matches. CDR1 is SGHNT and CDR2 is YYREEE in the germline V gene (reference sequence). The CDR3 protein is CASSLGTGVYTDTQYF. CDR3 bases: TGTGCCAGCAGCTTGGGGACAGGGGTATACACAGATACGCAGTATTTT.

The V gene is TRBV7-9, the J gene TRBJ1-2; the D gene is possibly TRBD1 (5 bases). The CDR3 sequence is 16 residues long. V was trimmed by 1 base and J by 4 bases, leaving 16 bases between them. Germline CDR1 is SEHNR and CDR2 is FQNEAQ (reference sequence). As DNA, the CDR3 is TGTGCCAGCAGCTTAGGCGCTGAGACAGAGCCCTATGGCTACACCTTC. It translates to CASSLGAETEPYGYTF.

Turning to this clone: Other DNA sequences of this sample code for an identical CDR3. The CDR3 protein is CASSAGTSGRTDTQYF. In nucleotides, the CDR3 is TGTGCCAGCAGCGCAGGGACTAGCGGACGCACAGATACGCAGTATTTT. The V and J genes are TRBV9 and TRBJ2-3; 11 nucleotides align to TRBD2. Germline V gene sequence: CDR1 SGDLS, CDR2 YYNGEE. J gave up 1 base and V 3 bases, and 4 bases lay outside the gene matches. CDR3 length equals 16 residues.

The rearrangement uses TRBV11-2 and TRBJ2-1, with D perhaps TRBD2 (5 bases). With 4 bases removed from V and 6 bases from J, the gap between germline ends came to 13 bases. The V gene's germline CDR1 is SGHAT and CDR2 FQNNGV. The CDR3 loop spans 14 amino acids. The CDR3 DNA reads TGTGCCAGCAGCTCCCTCCCCCGGGGCAATGAGCAGTTCTTC. The encoded protein is CASSSLPRGNEQFF.

The chain joins TRBV4-1 to TRBJ1-3; D is possibly TRBD1 (6 bases). V was pared by 5 bases and J by 2 bases, with 13 bases between. CDR3 length: 15 amino acids. Germline CDR1 MGHRA, CDR2 YSYEKL. CDR3 protein: CASSYNRAAGNTIYF. The CDR3, as DNA: TGCGCCAGCAGCTACAACAGGGCGGCTGGAAACACCATATATTTT.

The rearrangement uses TRBV6-6 and TRBJ2-7; tentative D call: TRBD2 (5 bases). Germline V gene data show CDR1 as MNHNY and CDR2 as SVGAGI (reference sequence). The V gene lost 2 bases and the J gene lost 3 bases, with 11 bases spanning the gap. The length of the CDR3 is 14 residues. CDR3 residues: CASSYGQRNYEQYF. For the CDR3, the DNA is TGTGCCAGCAGTTACGGGCAGCGGAACTACGAGCAGTACTTC.

This clone was observed once. The genes are TRBV28 and TRBJ2-7; tentative D call: TRBD1 (5 bases). CDR1 and CDR2 (germline): MDHEN, SYDVKM. The CDR3 is 17 amino acids. Trimming removed 3 bases at V and 0 bases at J, with 18 bases between. CDR3 nucleotides: TGTGCCAGCAGTTTCGGTGGGATTCCCAGGGTCTCCTACGAGCAGTACTTC. As protein: CASSFGGIPRVSYEQYF.

V and J are TRBV28 and TRBJ2-5; tentative D call: TRBD2 (5 bases). The CDR3 is 16 amino acids. The V gene's germline CDR1 is MDHEN and CDR2 SYDVKM. V was cut by 2 bases and J by 6 bases, with 19 bases left in between. The CDR3 protein is CASSLDPSGERKTQYF. The CDR3 DNA reads TGTGCCAGCAGTTTAGACCCCTCTGGGGAGAGGAAGACCCAGTACTTC.

Comment on this clone: Other DNA variants within this sample encode the same CDR3. This chain uses TRBV12-5 with TRBJ2-1; D uncertain. The CDR3 has 14 residues. V lost 1 base and J lost 0, with 4 bases in between. The V gene's germline CDR1 is LGHNT and CDR2 FRNRAP. The CDR3 loop is CASGLGSSYNEQFF. The CDR3 DNA reads TGTGCTAGTGGTTTGGGTAGCTCCTACAATGAGCAGTTCTTC.

The V call is TRBV6-2 or TRBV6-3, the J call TRBJ1-1; D is undetermined. The V gene's germline CDR1 is MNHEY and CDR2 SVGEGT. Between the trimmed V and J ends, which lost 2 bases and 5 bases, there was a span of 9 bases. CDR3 size: 13 residues. The CDR3 loop reads CASSYEERTEAFF. The CDR3 region has the DNA TGTGCCAGCAGTTACGAGGAGCGAACTGAAGCTTTCTTT.

This clone was detected only a few times. Distinct nucleotide sequences in the sample also encode this CDR3. The chain uses TRBV4-1 and TRBJ2-7, with D hard to call. V lost 1 base and J lost 3, with 4 bases in between. This CDR3 is built from 12 residues. CDR1 and CDR2 (germline): MGHRA, YSYEKL. As DNA, the CDR3 is TGCGCCAGCAGCCAAGTCGGCTACGAGCAGTACTTC. Its translation is CASSQVGYEQYF.

The chain is built from TRBV7-2 and TRBJ2-2; 10 bases fit TRBD2. Unmatched junction bases numbered 5, after V lost 6 bases and J lost 4 bases. This CDR3 spans 15 amino acids. Germline CDR1 SGHTA, CDR2 FQGNSA. The CDR3: CASRWTSGGTGELFF. CDR3 DNA sequence: TGTGCCAGCAGGTGGACTAGCGGTGGCACCGGGGAGCTGTTTTTT.

This rearrangement joins TRBV9 to TRBJ1-3; D is undetermined. CDR1 and CDR2 (germline): SGDLS, YYNGEE. V was shortened by 0 bases and J by 4 bases, with 17 bases between the two germline ends. This CDR3 is built from 17 residues. The CDR3 coding sequence is TGTGCCAGCAGCGTAGCTGGTGGAGGAGGCGGAGGAAACACCATATATTTT. Translated: CASSVAGGGGGGNTIYF.

This clone has only a few counts. Here the CDR3 reads CASSRGVYGYTF. CDR3 DNA: TGTGCCAGCAGCCGCGGGGTCTATGGCTACACCTTC. The V call is TRBV3-1 (or the pseudogene TRBV3-2), the J call TRBJ1-2, with D hard to call. The CDR3 runs 12 residues. Germline V lookup: CDR1 LGHDT, CDR2 YNNKEL (reference sequence). The V end was cut by 4 bases, the J end by 4 bases, with 7 bases between.

Notes on this clone: Other DNA sequences from this sample encode an identical CDR3 as well. The chain has TRBV19 and TRBJ1-1; unclear D gene. The CDR3 runs to 14 residues. Per the germline V gene, CDR1 is LNHDA and CDR2 is SQIVND (reference sequence). The V gene lost 2 bases and the J gene lost 0 bases, with 7 bases spanning the gap. Written as DNA, the CDR3 is TGTGCCAGTAGTATACCGGGGTTGAACACTGAAGCTTTCTTT. Translation gives CASSIPGLNTEAFF.

This chain joins TRBV11-3 and TRBJ2-7; 8 bases are shared with TRBD1. Per the germline V gene, CDR1 is SGHNT and CDR2 is YENEEA. J lost 5 bases, V lost 5 bases, and 14 bases had no gene match. CDR3 size: 16 residues. The CDR3 loop is CASSPTLLTGDDEQYF. CDR3 nucleotide sequence: TGTGCCAGCAGCCCCACCCTGCTGACAGGGGACGACGAGCAGTACTTC.

The chain has TRBV6-6 and TRBJ1-5; TRBD1 matches 7 bases. The CDR3 loop spans 13 amino acids. Germline trimming cut 7 bases from V and 6 bases from J; bases unmatched to any gene: 6. Germline V gene data show CDR1 as MNHNY and CDR2 as SVGAGI (reference sequence). The CDR3 reads CASTRQGFQPQHF. CDR3 in DNA: TGTGCCAGCACTAGACAGGGCTTTCAGCCCCAGCATTTT.

The chain carries TRBV5-1 and TRBJ1-1; D perhaps matches TRBD1 (6 bases). The CDR3 extends over 15 amino acids. The V gene lost 4 bases and the J gene lost 1 base, with 14 bases spanning the gap. CDR1 SGHRS and CDR2 YFSETQ come from the germline V gene. The CDR3 loop is CASSVSTGPNTEAFF. The CDR3 DNA sequence: TGCGCCAGCAGCGTATCGACAGGCCCGAACACTGAAGCTTTCTTT.

The V call is TRBV4-2, the J call TRBJ2-1, with 11 bases matching TRBD2. The CDR3 has 16 amino acids. V lost 3 bases to trimming and J lost 8 bases; unmatched junction nucleotides: 9. Per germline, CDR1 LGHNA and CDR2 YNFKEQ. For the CDR3, the DNA is TGTGCCAGCAGCCATAGTAGCGGGGGGGCCTTGTATGAGCAGTTCTTC. It codes for CASSHSSGGALYEQFF.

The V call is TRBV7-9, the J call TRBJ2-1, with a possible D match to TRBD2 (6 bases). This CDR3 has 17 residues. Deletions cut 5 bases from V and 7 bases from J, with 24 bases between. Germline lookup yields CDR1 SEHNR and CDR2 FQNEAQ (reference sequence). CDR3 amino acids: CASSAPETRLRANEQFF. In DNA, the CDR3 is TGTGCCAGCAGCGCGCCGGAGACTAGACTCCGAGCAAATGAGCAGTTCTTC. The whole variable domain, remainder taken from reference TRBV7-9 and TRBJ2-1, is DTGVSQNPRHKITKRGQNVTFRCDPISEHNRLYWYRQTLGQGPEFLTYFQNEAQLEKSRLLSDRFSAERPKGSFSTLEIQRTEQGDSAMYLCASSAPETRLRANEQFFGPGTRLTVL.

The rearrangement links TRBV30 to TRBJ2-3; D is unclear. Trimming cost V 1 base and J 6 bases, with 14 bases left between them. Germline V CDR1 and CDR2: GTSNPN, SVGIG (reference sequence). The CDR3 runs 14 residues. CDR3 sequence: CAWSARTRTDTQYF. DNA of the CDR3: TGTGCCTGGAGTGCAAGAACACGGACGGATACGCAGTATTTT.